These 17 T cell receptor beta chains came from one sample sequenced in a study of shared clonotypes between healthy human individuals. Produced via immunoSEQ multiplex PCR; TCRdb's table is partial and in-frame only. Found here are around 500,000 clones, around 80% of them singletons; the top ten hold around 12%. Sample: PBMCs. These receptors came from a woman between 40 and 50 years old in good health. Some clones in this sample may be carry-over from other donors' samples.

The chain joins TRBV18 to TRBJ2-2, with TRBD2 as a possible D gene (6 bases). The germline V gene has CDR1 KGHSH and CDR2 LQKENI. The V end was cut by 1 base, the J end by 0 bases, with 9 bases between. The CDR3 runs 16 residues. The chain's CDR3 is CASSPLAGTNTGELFF. The CDR3 nucleotides are TGTGCCAGCTCACCACTGGCGGGAACGAACACCGGGGAGCTGTTTTTT.

This CDR3 reads CASSYEDSVGTQYF. CDR3 nucleotide sequence: TGTGCCAGCAGCTACGAGGACAGTGTTGGGACCCAGTACTTC. The chain couples TRBV6-1 to TRBJ2-5; D is perhaps TRBD1 (6 bases). Germline values: CDR1 MNHNS, CDR2 SASEGT. The CDR3 length is 14 residues. Trimming removed 6 bases from V and 7 bases from J, with 18 bases in between.

Comments on this clone: Other DNA sequences from this sample encode an identical CDR3 as well. V gene TRBV28 combines with J gene TRBJ2-7; unclear D gene. V was trimmed by 4 bases and J by 2 bases, leaving 9 bases between them. CDR1 and CDR2 (germline): MDHEN, SYDVKM. This CDR3 spans 13 amino acids. The CDR3 coding sequence is TGTGCCAGCAGTTCCCCGGGCACCTACGAGCAGTACTTC. Residues: CASSSPGTYEQYF.

The J gene is TRBJ1-2, the V gene TRBV19; TRBD1 matches 7 bases. V trimming: 7 bases; J trimming: 3 bases; junction bases outside the gene matches: 5. The length of the CDR3 is 13 residues. Per germline, CDR1 LNHDA and CDR2 SQIVND (reference sequence). The CDR3 protein is CASTAGTDYGYTF. The CDR3 DNA reads as TGTGCCAGTACCGCCGGGACAGACTATGGCTACACCTTC.

The chain recombines TRBV4-1 with TRBJ2-7, with D uncertain. The V and J ends lost 2 bases and 2 bases respectively, with 10 bases between them. CDR3 length equals 14 residues. Germline CDR1 is MGHRA and CDR2 is YSYEKL. The CDR3: CASSQPSVAYEQYF. The CDR3 DNA reads TGCGCCAGCAGCCAACCCTCGGTAGCCTACGAGCAGTACTTC.

The chain uses TRBV4-1 and TRBJ2-3; possible D gene TRBD1, 5 bases. V was pared by 4 bases and J by 0 bases, with 11 bases between. The length of the CDR3 is 15 residues. The germline gives CDR1 MGHRA, CDR2 YSYEKL. The CDR3 coding sequence is TGCGCCAGCAGCCCAGGAAGGGGCAGCACAGATACGCAGTATTTT. Translation: CASSPGRGSTDTQYF.

This chain uses TRBV27 with TRBJ1-1; TRBD1 might be the D (5 bases). The germline V gene has CDR1 MNHEY and CDR2 SMNVEV (reference sequence). The germline V and J ends were trimmed by 3 bases and 7 bases, with 15 bases remaining between them. This CDR3 is 14 amino acids long. The DNA of the CDR3 is TGTGCCAGCAGTTTCGTTGCAGGGCTCGGTGAAGCTTTCTTT. This translates into CASSFVAGLGEAFF.

V and J are TRBV2 and TRBJ2-7, with 9 bases matching TRBD1. Losses at the gene ends were 8 bases for V and 3 bases for J; bases not matched to a gene: 17. CDR3 size: 17 residues. Germline assignment: CDR1 SNHLY and CDR2 FYNNEI. The CDR3 protein is CASLADRGFGSGYEQYF. CDR3 nucleotides: TGTGCCAGCCTAGCGGACAGGGGATTTGGTAGCGGCTACGAGCAGTACTTC.

The rearrangement uses TRBV6-6 and TRBJ2-2; 7 nucleotides match TRBD1. The CDR3 totals 15 residues. The trim removed 6 bases at V and 5 bases at J, leaving 9 bases unmatched. CDR1 and CDR2 (germline): MNHNY, SVGAGI (reference sequence). CDR3 nucleotides: TGTGCCAGCAGACCCGGACAGGCCCTTACCGGGGAGCTGTTTTTT. It yields the protein CASRPGQALTGELFF.

Concerning this clone itself: A far bigger clonotype differs at one base, so this is likely a read error. The sample contains more than one DNA sequence encoding this CDR3. V usage is TRBV29-1 and J usage is TRBJ1-2; D is perhaps TRBD1 (5 bases). V lost 5 bases and J 1 base, leaving 17 bases between the germline ends. Germline assignment: CDR1 SQVTM and CDR2 ANQGSEA. The CDR3 consists of 15 residues. The CDR3 loop reads CSVNEDGGGNYGYTF. The CDR3 DNA follows: TGCAGCGTTAATGAGGATGGCGGGGGTAACTATGGCTACACCTTC.

V gene TRBV28 combines with J gene TRBJ1-5; perhaps TRBD1 as D (5 bases). The V gene lost 4 bases and the J gene lost 4 bases, with 11 bases spanning the gap. The CDR3 runs to 14 residues. CDR1 MDHEN and CDR2 SYDVKM come from the germline V gene. The CDR3 DNA reads TGTGCCAGCAGTTCGGGGGAATGGAATCAGCCCCAGCATTTT. Protein: CASSSGEWNQPQHF.

This chain links TRBV7-2 with TRBJ2-3; 9 nucleotides agree with TRBD2. Germline assignment: CDR1 SGHTA and CDR2 FQGNSA. V lost 4 bases, J lost 4 bases, and 3 bases stayed unmatched. This CDR3 contains 14 residues. The CDR3 region has the DNA TGTGCCAGCAGCTATAGCGGGAGTCCAGATACGCAGTATTTT. This translates into CASSYSGSPDTQYF.

This clone came up a few times. V and J are TRBV5-4 and TRBJ1-4, with 10 positions matching TRBD1. Unmatched junction bases numbered 11, after V lost 2 bases and J lost 7 bases. Germline V gives CDR1 SGHNT, CDR2 YYREEE (reference sequence). The CDR3 totals 17 residues. The DNA for the CDR3 is TGTGCCAGCAGCTTTACCAGAGGGACAGGGGCAGGTGAAAAACTGTTTTTT. Translated, it gives CASSFTRGTGAGEKLFF.

V is TRBV13 and J is TRBJ2-1; D not resolved. Germline CDR1 reads PRHDT; CDR2 reads FYEKMQ (reference sequence). The CDR3 covers 14 residues. V was clipped by 5 bases and J by 9 bases, with 17 bases between them. CDR3 sequence: CASSARHGDGEQFF. The CDR3 DNA follows: TGTGCCAGCAGCGCCCGACACGGAGACGGTGAGCAGTTCTTC.

V and J are TRBV29-1 and TRBJ1-1; no definite D call. Germline V lookup: CDR1 SQVTM, CDR2 ANQGSEA. V shed 7 bases and J shed 8 bases, with 17 bases lying between them. The CDR3 covers 12 residues. The CDR3 reads CSAREAGAEAFF. CDR3 sequence (DNA): TGCAGCGCCCGGGAGGCAGGTGCCGAAGCTTTCTTT.

J is TRBJ2-2 and V is TRBV7-6; 16 bases agree with TRBD2. Germline V gene sequence: CDR1 SGHVS, CDR2 FNYEAQ. Unmatched junction bases numbered 2, after V lost 4 bases and J lost 6 bases. There are 16 residues in the CDR3. CDR3 nucleotides: TGTGCCAGCAGCTCGGGACTAGCGGGAGGGCCCGGGGAGCTGTTTTTT. Its translation: CASSSGLAGGPGELFF.

The chain carries TRBV10-3 and TRBJ2-1, with D uncertain. The CDR3 contains 13 residues. Per germline, CDR1 ENHRY and CDR2 SYGVKD. The V and J ends lost 8 bases and 0 bases respectively, with 8 bases between them. As DNA, the CDR3 is TGTGCCATCGCCACGCTCTCCTACAATGAGCAGTTCTTC. This encodes CAIATLSYNEQFF.